This record looks at one T cell receptor (beta chain) sequence and its context. The PCR was carried out with 60 Vbeta primers and 13 Jbeta primers. Some clones are missing from TCRdb's copy, which holds only in-frame ones; the method was immunoSEQ multiplex PCR. The sample shows 100,000 to 150,000 clones, 75% to 90% of them seen only once. The entry originates in a study of cytomegalovirus exposure and HLA in healthy donors. The CDR3 contains 14 residues. Germline V gene sequence: CDR1 MNHNY, CDR2 SVGAGI (reference sequence). With 3 bases removed from V and 8 bases from J, the gap between germline ends came to 13 bases.

This clonotype was sampled from a man in his late teens or twenties in good health and CMV-seropositive. The sample taken for sequencing was PBMCs. The V call is TRBV6-6, the J call TRBJ2-2, with no clear D. CDR3 coding DNA: TGTGCCAGCAGTTATCATCGCGAGGTGGGGGAGCTGTTTTTT. Its translation is CASSYHREVGELFF.